Below, one T cell receptor (beta chain) is given with its context. The sample belongs to a study of blood T cell repertoires in COVID-19. Whole-study context: T cells, B-cell-depleted T cells, or PBMCs provided the cDNA or gDNA that served as material.

The CDR3 sequence is 12 residues long. The V and J ends lost 2 bases and 5 bases respectively, with 7 bases between them. This table comes from immunoSEQ multiplex PCR, and its TCRdb copy is limited to in-frame clones, with some not included. The sample lists 250,000 to 350,000 clones; about nine tenths were seen once. Sequencing was done on a sample of PBMCs or T cells enriched from blood (not recorded which). The receptor was isolated from a young woman who had recovered from COVID-19. J is TRBJ2-7 and V is TRBV12-3 or TRBV12-4; D is undetermined. The CDR3 DNA follows: TGTGCCAGCAGTTTACTGCGGAACGAGCAGTACTTC. This encodes CASSLLRNEQYF.